Listed below are T cell receptor beta chains from one sample, sequenced in a study of radiotherapy plus CTLA-4 blockade in lung cancer. Using immunoSEQ multiplex PCR, the repertoire was profiled, and TCRdb retains in-frame clones only, with some absent. The table has about 94,000 clones, roughly 85% seen once; the top ten hold about 23%. The sample here was peripheral blood, taken from a patient treated with radiotherapy plus ipilimumab. The source is a human donor with non-small cell lung cancer that progressed on radiotherapy plus ipilimumab. Each CDR3 is given with its conserved first and last residue. Fields, in order: V gene, D gene, J gene, clone size, CDR3 protein, CDR3 DNA. The D gene is left open where the match is weak. Where a row states a size, it is once, few, many or the class of an expanded clone; other rows omit it.

TRBV11-1,.,TRBJ2-7,.,CASSLARDGYEQYF,TGTGCCAGCAGCTTAGCCAGGGACGGCTACGAGCAGTACTTC
TRBV5-1,.,TRBJ1-2,.,CASSFSDSDGYTF,TGCGCCAGCAGCTTCTCGGACAGCGATGGCTACACCTTC
TRBV4-1,.,TRBJ2-3,.,CASSQGGAGSTDTQYF,TGCGCCAGCAGCCAAGGCGGGGCGGGCTCAACAGATACGCAGTATTTT
TRBV6-4,.,TRBJ2-3,.,CASSDADTQYF,TGTGCCAGCAGTGACGCAGATACGCAGTATTTT
TRBV7-9,.,TRBJ1-4,.,CASSPVGSGEKLFF,TGTGCCAGCAGCCCTGTCGGTAGCGGTGAAAAACTGTTTTTT
TRBV27,.,TRBJ2-1,.,CASSLSVRGMSSYNEQFF,TGTGCCAGCAGTTTATCTGTCAGGGGCATGAGCTCCTACAATGAGCAGTTCTTC
TRBV10-3,.,TRBJ2-7,.,CAISDMGNSYEQYF,TGTGCCATCAGTGACATGGGGAACTCCTACGAGCAGTACTTC
TRBV12-5,.,TRBJ1-1,.,CASGLVGGSQTEAFF,TGTGCTAGTGGTTTGGTAGGCGGCTCGCAGACTGAAGCTTTCTTT
TRBV5-1,.,TRBJ1-1,.,CASSLEPRLNTEAFF,TGCGCCAGCAGCTTGGAACCACGACTGAACACTGAAGCTTTCTTT
TRBV7-2,.,TRBJ2-3,.,CASSLIRIISTDTQYF,TGTGCCAGCAGCTTAATCCGGATTATTTCCACAGATACGCAGTATTTT
TRBV6-1,.,TRBJ2-1,.,CASSVQPKPGNEQFF,TGTGCCAGCAGTGTGCAGCCTAAGCCGGGCAATGAGCAGTTCTTC
TRBV27,.,TRBJ2-3,.,CASHPILGGTTQYF,TGTGCCAGTCACCCTATACTCGGCGGGACGACACAGTATTTT
TRBV2,.,TRBJ1-1,.,CASFEAFF,TGTGCCAGCTTTGAAGCTTTCTTT
TRBV11-3,TRBD2,TRBJ2-1,.,CASSFRSGTSTRNEQFF,TGTGCCAGCAGCTTTAGGTCTGGGACTAGCACACGAAATGAGCAGTTCTTC
TRBV6-5,.,TRBJ2-2,.,CASRWGAQNTGELFF,TGTGCCAGCAGATGGGGGGCCCAGAACACCGGGGAGCTGTTTTTT
TRBV7-8,.,TRBJ2-1,few,CASSDRVDSYNEQFF,TGTGCCAGCAGCGATCGCGTCGACTCCTACAATGAGCAGTTCTTC
TRBV5-5,.,TRBJ1-1,.,CASSLQTVNTEAFF,TGTGCCAGCAGCCTCCAAACAGTGAACACTGAAGCTTTCTTT
TRBV11-2,.,TRBJ2-3,.,CASSLGQSTDTQYF,TGTGCCAGCAGCTTAGGACAGAGCACAGATACGCAGTATTTT
TRBV11-2,.,TRBJ1-3,.,CASSLGARSGKSSGNTIYF,TGTGCCAGCAGCTTAGGGGCGCGAAGTGGGAAGAGCTCTGGAAACACCATATATTTT
TRBV5-4,TRBD1,TRBJ1-1,.,CASSQTGVEAFF,TGTGCCAGCAGCCAGACAGGGGTTGAAGCTTTCTTT